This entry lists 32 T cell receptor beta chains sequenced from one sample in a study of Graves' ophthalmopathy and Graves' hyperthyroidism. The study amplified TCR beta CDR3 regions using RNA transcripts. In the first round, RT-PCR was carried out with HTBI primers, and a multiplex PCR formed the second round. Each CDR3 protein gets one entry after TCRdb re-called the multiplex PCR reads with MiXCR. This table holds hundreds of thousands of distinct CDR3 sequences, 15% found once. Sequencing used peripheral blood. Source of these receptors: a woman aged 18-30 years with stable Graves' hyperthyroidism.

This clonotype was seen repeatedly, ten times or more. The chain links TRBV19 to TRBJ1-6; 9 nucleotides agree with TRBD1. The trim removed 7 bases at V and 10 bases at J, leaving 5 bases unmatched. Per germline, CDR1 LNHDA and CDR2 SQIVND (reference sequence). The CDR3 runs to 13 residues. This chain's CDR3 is CASTRDRDSPLHF. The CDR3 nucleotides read TGTGCCAGTACCCGGGACAGGGACTCACCCCTCCACTTT.

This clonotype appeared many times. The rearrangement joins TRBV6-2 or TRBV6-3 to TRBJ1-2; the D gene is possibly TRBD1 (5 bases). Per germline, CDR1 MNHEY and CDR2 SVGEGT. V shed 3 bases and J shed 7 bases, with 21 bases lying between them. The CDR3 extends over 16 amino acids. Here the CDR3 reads CASSYVKLGRRVGYTF. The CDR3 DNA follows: TGTGCCAGCAGTTATGTGAAGTTGGGGCGAAGGGTTGGCTACACCTTC.

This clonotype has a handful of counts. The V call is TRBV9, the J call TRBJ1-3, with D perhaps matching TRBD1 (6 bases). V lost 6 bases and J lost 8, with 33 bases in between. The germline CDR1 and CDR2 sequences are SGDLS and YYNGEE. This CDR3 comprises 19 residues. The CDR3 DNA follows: TGTGCCAGCAAACCCCCCGACACAGGGCCCCTAAATCGAGTGGACACCATATATTTT. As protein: CASKPPDTGPLNRVDTIYF. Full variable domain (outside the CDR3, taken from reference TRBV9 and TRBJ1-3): DSGVTQTPKHLITATGQRVTLRCSPRSGDLSVYWYQQSLDQGLQFLIQYYNGEERAKGNILERFSAQQFPDLHSELNLSSLELGDSALYFCASKPPDTGPLNRVDTIYFGEGSWLTVV.

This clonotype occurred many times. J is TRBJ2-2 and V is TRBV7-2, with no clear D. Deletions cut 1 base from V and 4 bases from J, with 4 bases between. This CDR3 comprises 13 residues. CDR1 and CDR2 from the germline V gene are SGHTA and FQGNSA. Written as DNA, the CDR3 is TGTGCCAGCAGCTTAGTGGCCACCGGGGAGCTGTTTTTT. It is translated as CASSLVATGELFF.

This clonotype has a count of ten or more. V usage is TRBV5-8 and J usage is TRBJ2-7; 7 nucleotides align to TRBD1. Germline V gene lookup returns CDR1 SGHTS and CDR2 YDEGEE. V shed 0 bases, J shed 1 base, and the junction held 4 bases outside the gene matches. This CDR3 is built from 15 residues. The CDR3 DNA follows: TGTGCCAGCAGCTTGGTCCGACAGGGTTCCTACGAGCAGTACTTC. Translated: CASSLVRQGSYEQYF.

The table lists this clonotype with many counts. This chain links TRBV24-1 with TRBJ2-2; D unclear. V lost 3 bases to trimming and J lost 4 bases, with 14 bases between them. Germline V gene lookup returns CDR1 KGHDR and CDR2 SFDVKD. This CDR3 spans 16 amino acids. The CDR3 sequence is CATSDPARGPTGELFF. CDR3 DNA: TGTGCCACCAGTGATCCAGCCCGCGGACCCACCGGGGAGCTGTTTTTT.

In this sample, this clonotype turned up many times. The CDR3 DNA sequence: TGCGCCAGCAGCTTTACCGGGACAGGGGCCTACGAGCAGTACTTC. It encodes CASSFTGTGAYEQYF. J is TRBJ2-7 and V is TRBV5-1; 10 nucleotides match TRBD1. Per germline, CDR1 SGHRS and CDR2 YFSETQ. Trimming took 2 bases from V and 2 from J; bases not matched to a gene: 4. This CDR3 is built from 15 residues.

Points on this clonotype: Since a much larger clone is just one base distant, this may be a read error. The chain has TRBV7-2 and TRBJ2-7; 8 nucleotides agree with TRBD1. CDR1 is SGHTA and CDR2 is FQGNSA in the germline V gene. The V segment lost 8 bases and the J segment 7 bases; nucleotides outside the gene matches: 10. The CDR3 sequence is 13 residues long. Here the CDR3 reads CASCAGQGSEQYF. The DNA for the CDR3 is TGTGCCAGCTGCGCAGGACAGGGCAGTGAGCAGTACTTC. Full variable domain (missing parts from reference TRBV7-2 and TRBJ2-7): GAGVSQSPSNKVTEKGKDVELRCDPISGHTALYWYRQSLGQGLEFLIYFQGNSAPDKSGLPSDRFSAERTGGSVSTLTIQRTQQEDSAVYLCASCAGQGSEQYFGPGTRLTVT.

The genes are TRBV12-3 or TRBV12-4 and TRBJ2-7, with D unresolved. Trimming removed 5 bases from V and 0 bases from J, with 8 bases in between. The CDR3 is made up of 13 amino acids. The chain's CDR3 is CASSLEPSYEQYF. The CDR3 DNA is TGTGCCAGCAGTCTTGAGCCCTCCTACGAGCAGTACTTC.

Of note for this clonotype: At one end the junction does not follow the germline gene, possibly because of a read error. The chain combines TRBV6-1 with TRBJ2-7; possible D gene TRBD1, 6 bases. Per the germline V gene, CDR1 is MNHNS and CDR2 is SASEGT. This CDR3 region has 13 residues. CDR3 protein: CASIGVGGNEQCF. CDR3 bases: TGTGCCAGCATAGGAGTAGGGGGAAACGAGCAGTGCTTC.

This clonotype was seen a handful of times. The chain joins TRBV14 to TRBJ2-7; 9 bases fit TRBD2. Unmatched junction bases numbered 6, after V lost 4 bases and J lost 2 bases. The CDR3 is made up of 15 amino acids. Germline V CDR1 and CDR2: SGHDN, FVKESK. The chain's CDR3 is CASSLSGGRPYEQYF. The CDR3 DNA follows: TGTGCCAGCAGCCTGAGCGGGGGGCGACCCTACGAGCAGTACTTC.

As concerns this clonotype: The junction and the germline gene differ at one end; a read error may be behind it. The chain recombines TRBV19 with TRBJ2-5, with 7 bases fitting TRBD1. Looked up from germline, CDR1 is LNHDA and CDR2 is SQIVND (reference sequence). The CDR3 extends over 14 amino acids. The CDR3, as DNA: TGTGCCAGTAGTGACAGGGTGAGAGGAGAGACCCAGGACTTC. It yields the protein CASSDRVRGETQDF. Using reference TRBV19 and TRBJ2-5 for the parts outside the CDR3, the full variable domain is DGGITQSPKYLFRKEGQNVTLSCEQNLNHDAMYWYRQDPGQGLRLIYYSQIVNDFQKGDIAEGYSVSREKKESFPLTVTSAQKNPTAFYLCASSDRVRGETQDFGPGTRLLVL.

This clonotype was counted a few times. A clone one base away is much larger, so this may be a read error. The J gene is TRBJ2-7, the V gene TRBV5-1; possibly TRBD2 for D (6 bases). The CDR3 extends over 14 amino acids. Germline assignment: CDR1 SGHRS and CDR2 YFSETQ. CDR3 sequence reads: CASGTEGGSYGQYF. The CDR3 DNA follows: TGCGCCAGCGGCACGGAGGGTGGCTCCTACGGGCAGTACTTC. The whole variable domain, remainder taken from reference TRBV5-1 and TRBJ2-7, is KAGVTQTPRYLIKTRGQQVTLSCSPISGHRSVSWYQQTPGQGLQFLFEYFSETQRNKGNFPGRFSGRQFSNSRSEMNVSTLELGDSALYLCASGTEGGSYGQYFGPGTRLTVT.

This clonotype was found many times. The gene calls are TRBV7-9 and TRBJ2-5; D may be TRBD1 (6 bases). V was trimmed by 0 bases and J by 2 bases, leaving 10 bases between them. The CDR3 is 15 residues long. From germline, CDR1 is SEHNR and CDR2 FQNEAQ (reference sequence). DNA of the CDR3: TGTGCCAGCAGCTTAGCGCTACAGGGTCAAGAGACCCAGTACTTC. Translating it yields CASSLALQGQETQYF.

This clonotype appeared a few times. The CDR3 sequence: CASSLVGLGVYGYTF. CDR3 DNA sequence: TGTGCCAGCAGCTTAGTGGGCCTGGGGGTCTATGGCTACACCTTC. This chain joins TRBV7-2 and TRBJ1-2; tentative D call: TRBD1 (5 bases). Germline CDR1 reads SGHTA; CDR2 reads FQGNSA. V was trimmed by 1 base and J by 4 bases, leaving 13 bases between them. The CDR3 has 15 amino acids. The full variable domain, in which reference TRBV7-2 and TRBJ1-2 provide the parts outside the CDR3, is GAGVSQSPSNKVTEKGKDVELRCDPISGHTALYWYRQSLGQGLEFLIYFQGNSAPDKSGLPSDRFSAERTGGSVSTLTIQRTQQEDSAVYLCASSLVGLGVYGYTFGSGTRLTVV.

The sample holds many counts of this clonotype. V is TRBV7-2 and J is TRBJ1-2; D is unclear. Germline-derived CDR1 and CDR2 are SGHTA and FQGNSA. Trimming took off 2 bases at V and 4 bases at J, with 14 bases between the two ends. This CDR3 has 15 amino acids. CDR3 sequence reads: CASSLLGSGIYGYTF. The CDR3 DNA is TGTGCCAGCAGCTTATTGGGGAGCGGAATCTATGGCTACACCTTC.

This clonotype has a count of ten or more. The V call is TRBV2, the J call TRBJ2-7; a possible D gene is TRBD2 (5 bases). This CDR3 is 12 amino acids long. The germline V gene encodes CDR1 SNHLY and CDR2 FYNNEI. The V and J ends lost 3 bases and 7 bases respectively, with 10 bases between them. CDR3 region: CASSERRREQYF. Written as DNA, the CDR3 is TGTGCCAGCAGTGAGCGACGGAGGGAGCAGTACTTC.

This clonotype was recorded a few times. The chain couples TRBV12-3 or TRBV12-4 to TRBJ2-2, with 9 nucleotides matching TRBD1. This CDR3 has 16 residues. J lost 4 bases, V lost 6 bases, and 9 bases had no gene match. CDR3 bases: TGTGCCAGCAGGCGCAGGGGGACAGGGACCACCGGGGAGCTGTTTTTT. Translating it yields CASRRRGTGTTGELFF.

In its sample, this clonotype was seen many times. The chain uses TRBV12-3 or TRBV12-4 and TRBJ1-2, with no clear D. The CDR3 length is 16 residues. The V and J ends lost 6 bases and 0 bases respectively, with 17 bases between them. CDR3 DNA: TGTGCCAGCAGCTTCCGAAGGAGGCGCTCTAACTATGGCTACACCTTC. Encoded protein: CASSFRRRRSNYGYTF.

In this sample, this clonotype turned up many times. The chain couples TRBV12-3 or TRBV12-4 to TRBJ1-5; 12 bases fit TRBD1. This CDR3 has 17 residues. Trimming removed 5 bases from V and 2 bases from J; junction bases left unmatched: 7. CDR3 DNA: TGTGCCAGCAGTGGGGACAGGGGGCGCACAGGCAATCAGCCCCAGCATTTT. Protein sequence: CASSGDRGRTGNQPQHF.

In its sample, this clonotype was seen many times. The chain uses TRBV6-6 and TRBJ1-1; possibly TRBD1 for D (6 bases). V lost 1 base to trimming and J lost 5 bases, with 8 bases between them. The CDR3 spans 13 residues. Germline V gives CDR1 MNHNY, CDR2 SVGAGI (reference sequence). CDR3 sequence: CASSYWQGTEAFF. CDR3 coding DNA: TGTGCCAGCAGTTACTGGCAGGGGACTGAAGCTTTCTTT.

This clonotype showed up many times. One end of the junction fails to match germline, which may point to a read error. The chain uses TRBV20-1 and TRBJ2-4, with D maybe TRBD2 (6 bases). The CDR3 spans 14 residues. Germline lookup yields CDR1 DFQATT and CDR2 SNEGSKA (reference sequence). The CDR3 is CSARDPWSSDIKYF. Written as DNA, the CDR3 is TGCAGTGCTAGAGACCCCTGGTCTAGCGACATTAAGTACTTC.

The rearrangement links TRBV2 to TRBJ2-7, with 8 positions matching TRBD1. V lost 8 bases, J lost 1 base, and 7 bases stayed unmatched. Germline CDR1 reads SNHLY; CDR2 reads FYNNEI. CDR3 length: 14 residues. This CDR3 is CASLGDRFSYEQYF. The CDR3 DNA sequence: TGTGCCAGCCTAGGGGACAGGTTTTCCTACGAGCAGTACTTC.

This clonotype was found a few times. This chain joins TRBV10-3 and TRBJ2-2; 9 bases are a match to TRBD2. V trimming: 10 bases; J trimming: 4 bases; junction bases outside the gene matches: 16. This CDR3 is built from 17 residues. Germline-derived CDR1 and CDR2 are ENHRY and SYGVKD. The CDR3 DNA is TGTGCCACCGGGCTGCCCAGCGGGGGGTTGGCCACCGGGGAGCTGTTTTTT. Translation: CATGLPSGGLATGELFF.

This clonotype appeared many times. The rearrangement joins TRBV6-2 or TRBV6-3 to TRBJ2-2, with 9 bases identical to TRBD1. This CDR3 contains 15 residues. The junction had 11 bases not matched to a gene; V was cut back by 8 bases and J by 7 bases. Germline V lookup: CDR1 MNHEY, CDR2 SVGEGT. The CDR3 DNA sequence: TGTGCCAGCGGGATGGGACAGGGAATTGTCGGGGAGCTGTTTTTT. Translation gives CASGMGQGIVGELFF.

CDR3 sequence: CASSRARGRRNYGYTF. In DNA form, the CDR3 reads TGTGCCAGCAGCCGAGCTAGGGGCAGGCGGAACTATGGCTACACCTTC. The V call is TRBV3-1, the J call TRBJ1-2; D possibly corresponds to TRBD1 (5 bases). The ends were cut back, 4 bases at V and 2 bases at J, with 17 bases in the middle. This CDR3 comprises 16 residues. Germline-derived CDR1 and CDR2 are LGHDT and YNNKEL (reference sequence).

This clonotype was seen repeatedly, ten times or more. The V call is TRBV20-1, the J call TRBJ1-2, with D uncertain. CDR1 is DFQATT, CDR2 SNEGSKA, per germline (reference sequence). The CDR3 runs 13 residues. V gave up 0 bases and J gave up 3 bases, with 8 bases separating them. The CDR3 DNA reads TGCAGTGCTAGAGAAGAACGGGACTATGGCTACACCTTC. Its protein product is CSAREERDYGYTF.

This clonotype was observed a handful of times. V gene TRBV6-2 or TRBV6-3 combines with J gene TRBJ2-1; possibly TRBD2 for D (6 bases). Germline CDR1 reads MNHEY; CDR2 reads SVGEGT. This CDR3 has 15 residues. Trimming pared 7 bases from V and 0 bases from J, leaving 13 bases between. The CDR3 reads CASIQDGSSYNEQFF. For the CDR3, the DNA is TGTGCCAGCATACAAGACGGGAGCTCCTACAATGAGCAGTTCTTC.

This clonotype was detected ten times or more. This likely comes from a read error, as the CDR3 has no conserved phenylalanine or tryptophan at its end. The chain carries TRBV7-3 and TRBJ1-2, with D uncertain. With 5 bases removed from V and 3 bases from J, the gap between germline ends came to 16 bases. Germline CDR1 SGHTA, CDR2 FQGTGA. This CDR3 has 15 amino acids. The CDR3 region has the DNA TGTGCCAGCAGCCCCCGGACGCATCCTTACTATGGCTACACCCTC. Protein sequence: CASSPRTHPYYGYTL.

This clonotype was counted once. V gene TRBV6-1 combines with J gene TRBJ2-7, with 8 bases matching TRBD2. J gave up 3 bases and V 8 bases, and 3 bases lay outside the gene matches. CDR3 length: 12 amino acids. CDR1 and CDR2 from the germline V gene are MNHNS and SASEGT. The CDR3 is CASHGGGYEQYF. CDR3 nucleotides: TGTGCCAGCCACGGGGGGGGCTACGAGCAGTACTTC.

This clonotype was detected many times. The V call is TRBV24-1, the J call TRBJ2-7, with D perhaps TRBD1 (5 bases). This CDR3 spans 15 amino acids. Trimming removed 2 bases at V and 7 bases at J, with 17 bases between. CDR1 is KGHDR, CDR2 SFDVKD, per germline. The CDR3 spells CATSDSRRAQGEQYF. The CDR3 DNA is TGTGCCACCAGTGATTCTCGCAGGGCCCAAGGAGAGCAGTACTTC.

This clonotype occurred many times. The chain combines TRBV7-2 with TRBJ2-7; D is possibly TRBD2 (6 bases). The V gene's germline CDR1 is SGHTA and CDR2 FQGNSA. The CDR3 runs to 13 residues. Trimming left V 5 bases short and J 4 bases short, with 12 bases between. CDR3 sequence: CASSPWAGYEQYF. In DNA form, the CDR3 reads TGTGCCAGCAGCCCCTGGGCGGGGTACGAGCAGTACTTC.